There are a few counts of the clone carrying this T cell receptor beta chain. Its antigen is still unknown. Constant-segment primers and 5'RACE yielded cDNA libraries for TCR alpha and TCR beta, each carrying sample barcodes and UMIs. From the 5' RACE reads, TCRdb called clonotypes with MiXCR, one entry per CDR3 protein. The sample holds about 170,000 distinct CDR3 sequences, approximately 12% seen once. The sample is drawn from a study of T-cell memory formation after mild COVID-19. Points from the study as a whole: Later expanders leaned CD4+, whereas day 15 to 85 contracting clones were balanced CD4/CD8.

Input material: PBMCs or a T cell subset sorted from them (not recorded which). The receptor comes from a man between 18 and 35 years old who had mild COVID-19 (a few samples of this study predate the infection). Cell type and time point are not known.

The CDR3 DNA sequence: TGCGCCAGCAGCACCCGGGACGGTAGCTCCTACGAGCAGTACTTC. Translation: CASSTRDGSSYEQYF. This rearrangement joins TRBV5-1 to TRBJ2-7; D tentatively fits TRBD1 or TRBD2 (5 bases each). The germline gives CDR1 SGHRS, CDR2 YFSETQ. CDR3 length equals 15 residues. V was clipped by 4 bases and J by 0 bases, with 14 bases between them.